This T cell receptor (beta chain) is drawn from a study of blood T cell repertoires in COVID-19. Study details: Sites in the United States, Italy and Spain provided acute and convalescent COVID-19 samples. Sources were T cells, B-cell-depleted T cells, or PBMCs; the material itself was cDNA or gDNA.

Study processing details: Estimation of nucleated cell counts relied on the amplification of reference gene primers. The method was immunoSEQ multiplex PCR; TCRdb's version includes in-frame clones alone and lacks a portion of them. The V and J calls and the clone size are those of that table, but D and trimming were determined from the DNA. Of some 200,000 clones listed, approximately 90% are singletons. CDR1 is LGHNT and CDR2 is FRNRAP in the germline V gene. The CDR3 spans 19 residues. With V trimmed by 3 bases and J by 4 bases, 15 bases remained unmatched. The clonotype originates from a woman aged 40 to 50 with acute or convalescent COVID-19. The V gene is TRBV12-5, the J gene TRBJ1-5; 10 bases are a match to TRBD1. What was sequenced was peripheral blood. CDR3 in amino acids: CASGFDADRGQVRNQPQHF. For the CDR3, the DNA is TGTGCTAGTGGTTTCGACGCCGACAGGGGGCAGGTGAGGAATCAGCCCCAGCATTTT.